This T cell receptor (beta chain) was profiled in a study of beta chain features in type 1 diabetes. Notes on the study in general: Researchers caution that PCR might favor shorter templates, equally among patients and controls. For patients, the naive, central memory and Treg TCRB repertoires appeared more alike than for healthy donors. High-TCR-expressing cells could be over-represented by cDNA sequencing.

This CDR3 contains 17 residues. Trimming removed 1 base at V and 2 bases at J, with 18 bases between. Germline CDR1 and CDR2: MGHDK and SYGVNS. Isolated RNA was reverse transcribed in full, so expressed TCRB transcripts were sequenced. Data came from immunoSEQ multiplex PCR; TCRdb stores just in-frame clones and leaves some out. Of around 200,000 clones detected, about 12% appear once; the ten largest clones hold approximately 0.64%. Remarks on this clone: Its antigen is not known.

The rearrangement uses TRBV25-1 and TRBJ2-7; tentatively, D is TRBD1 (6 bases). The sequencing sample was made of central memory CD4+ T cells from blood. The source is a young woman in good health. The CDR3, as DNA: TGTGCCAGCAGTGAATTTGCAGGGGAACTACCCGCCTACGAGCAGTACTTC. It encodes CASSEFAGELPAYEQYF.